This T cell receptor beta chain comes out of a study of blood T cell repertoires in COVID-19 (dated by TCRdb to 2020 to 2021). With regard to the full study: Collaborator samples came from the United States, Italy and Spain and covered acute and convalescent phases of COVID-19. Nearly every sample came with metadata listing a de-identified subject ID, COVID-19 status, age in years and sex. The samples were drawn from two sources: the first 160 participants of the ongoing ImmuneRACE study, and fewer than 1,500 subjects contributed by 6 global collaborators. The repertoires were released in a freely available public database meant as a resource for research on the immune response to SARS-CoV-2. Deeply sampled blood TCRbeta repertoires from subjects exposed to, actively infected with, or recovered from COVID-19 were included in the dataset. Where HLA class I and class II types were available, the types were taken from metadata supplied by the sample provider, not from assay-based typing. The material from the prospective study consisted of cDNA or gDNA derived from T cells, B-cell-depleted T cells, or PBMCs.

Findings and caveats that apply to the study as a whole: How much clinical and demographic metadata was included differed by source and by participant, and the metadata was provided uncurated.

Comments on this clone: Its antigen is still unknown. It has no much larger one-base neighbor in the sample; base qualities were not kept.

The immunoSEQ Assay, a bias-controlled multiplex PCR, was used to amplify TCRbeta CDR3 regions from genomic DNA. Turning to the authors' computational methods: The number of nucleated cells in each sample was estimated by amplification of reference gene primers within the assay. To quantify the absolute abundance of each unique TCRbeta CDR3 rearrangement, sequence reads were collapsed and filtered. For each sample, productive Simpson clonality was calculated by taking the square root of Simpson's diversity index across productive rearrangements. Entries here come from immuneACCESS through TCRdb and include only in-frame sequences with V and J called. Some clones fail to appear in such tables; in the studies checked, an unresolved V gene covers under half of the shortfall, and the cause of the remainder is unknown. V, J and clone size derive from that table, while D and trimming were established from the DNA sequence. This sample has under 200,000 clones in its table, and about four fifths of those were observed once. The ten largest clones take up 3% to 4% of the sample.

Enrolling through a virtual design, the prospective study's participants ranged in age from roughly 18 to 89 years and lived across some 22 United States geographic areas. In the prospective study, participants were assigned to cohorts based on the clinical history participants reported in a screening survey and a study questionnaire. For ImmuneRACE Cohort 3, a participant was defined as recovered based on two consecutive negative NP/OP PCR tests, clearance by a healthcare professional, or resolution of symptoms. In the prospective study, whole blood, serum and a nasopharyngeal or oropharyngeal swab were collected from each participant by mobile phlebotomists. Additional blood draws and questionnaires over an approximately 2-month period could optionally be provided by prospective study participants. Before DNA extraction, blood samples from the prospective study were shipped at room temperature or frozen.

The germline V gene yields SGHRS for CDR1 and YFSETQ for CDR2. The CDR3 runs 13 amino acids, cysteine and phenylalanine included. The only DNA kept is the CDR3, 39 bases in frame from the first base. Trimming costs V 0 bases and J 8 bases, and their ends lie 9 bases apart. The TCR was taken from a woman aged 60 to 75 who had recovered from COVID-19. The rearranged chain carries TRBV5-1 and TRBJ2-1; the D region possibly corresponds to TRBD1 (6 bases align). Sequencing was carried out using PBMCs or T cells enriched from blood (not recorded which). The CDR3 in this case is CASSLAGVDEQFF. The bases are TGCGCCAGCAGCTTGGCAGGGGTGGATGAGCAGTTCTTC.